This is a list of T cell receptor beta chains from one sample in a study of blood T cell repertoires in COVID-19. Generated by immunoSEQ multiplex PCR, the TCRdb table keeps only in-frame clones and is missing some. The sample has about 55,000 clones, about nine tenths seen once; the top ten hold over 6.5%. Material: peripheral blood. The source is a man in his 60s with active COVID-19. The CDR3 runs from the conserved cysteine through the conserved F or W. D genes are given only for firm matches. Clone size is not always given. Where it is, it says once, few, many or a class for expanded clones.

V: TRBV14; D: TRBD1; J: TRBJ2-5; size: NA; CDR3: CASSPPGQGLQETQYF; DNA: TGTGCCAGCAGCCCGCCGGGACAGGGACTCCAAGAGACCCAGTACTTC
V: TRBV5-1; D: NA; J: TRBJ2-1; size: NA; CDR3: CASSLVSPTRVSYNEQFF; DNA: TGCGCCAGCAGCTTGGTATCCCCCACTAGGGTCTCCTACAATGAGCAGTTCTTC
V: TRBV11-2; D: NA; J: TRBJ2-7; size: NA; CDR3: CASSLIPTGAAYEQYF; DNA: TGTGCCAGCAGCTTAATTCCTACGGGAGCGGCCTACGAGCAGTACTTC
V: TRBV4-1; D: NA; J: TRBJ1-2; size: NA; CDR3: CASSQELSQYRDRYGYTF; DNA: TGCGCCAGCAGCCAAGAATTATCGCAATACAGGGACCGCTATGGCTACACCTTC
V: TRBV9; D: TRBD2; J: TRBJ2-3; size: NA; CDR3: CASSSGLAGGTDTQYF; DNA: TGTGCCAGCAGCTCGGGACTAGCGGGAGGTACAGATACGCAGTATTTT
V: TRBV7-9; D: NA; J: TRBJ1-1; size: NA; CDR3: CASSPTRGSTEAFF; DNA: TGTGCCAGCAGTCCGACCAGGGGTAGCACTGAAGCTTTCTTT
V: TRBV6-5; D: TRBD1; J: TRBJ2-1; size: NA; CDR3: CASRRDRPSNEQFF; DNA: TGTGCCAGCAGACGGGACAGGCCGTCCAATGAGCAGTTCTTC
V: TRBV5-5; D: TRBD2; J: TRBJ2-1; size: NA; CDR3: CASSLVKAGGFNEQFF; DNA: TGTGCCAGCAGCTTGGTCAAAGCGGGAGGGTTTAATGAGCAGTTCTTC
V: TRBV2; D: NA; J: TRBJ1-1; size: NA; CDR3: CASSEWGGVNTEAFF; DNA: TGTGCCAGCAGTGAATGGGGGGGGGTGAACACTGAAGCTTTCTTT
V: TRBV29-1; D: NA; J: TRBJ2-5; size: NA; CDR3: CSVETVQRETQYF; DNA: TGCAGCGTTGAAACGGTTCAGAGGGAGACCCAGTACTTC
V: TRBV6-6; D: TRBD1; J: TRBJ1-1; size: NA; CDR3: CASSSTGFETEAFF; DNA: TGTGCCAGCAGTTCGACAGGGTTTGAGACTGAAGCTTTCTTT
V: TRBV4-2; D: NA; J: TRBJ2-7; size: few; CDR3: CASSQAAAAYEQYF; DNA: TGTGCCAGCAGCCAAGCGGCGGCTGCTTACGAGCAGTACTTC
V: TRBV28; D: TRBD1; J: TRBJ2-2; size: NA; CDR3: CASSQERTGLTGELFF; DNA: TGTGCCAGCAGTCAAGAGAGGACAGGGCTCACCGGGGAGCTGTTTTTT
V: TRBV11-2; D: TRBD2; J: TRBJ2-2; size: NA; CDR3: CASSLGGFNGELFF; DNA: TGTGCCAGCAGCTTGGGGGGGTTCAACGGGGAGCTGTTTTTT
V: TRBV12-3/TRBV12-4; D: NA; J: TRBJ2-7; size: NA; CDR3: CASSAGYEQYF; DNA: TGTGCCAGCAGCGCCGGGTACGAGCAGTACTTC
V: TRBV19; D: TRBD1; J: TRBJ1-2; size: few; CDR3: CASSVQGEYGYTF; DNA: TGTGCCAGTAGTGTACAGGGGGAATATGGCTACACCTTC
V: TRBV7-8; D: NA; J: TRBJ1-1; size: NA; CDR3: CASSPRQRPNTEAFF; DNA: TGTGCCAGCAGCCCACGACAGAGACCGAACACTGAAGCTTTCTTT
V: TRBV19; D: NA; J: TRBJ2-7; size: NA; CDR3: CASSIESRATYEQYF; DNA: TGTGCCAGTAGTATTGAGTCAAGAGCGACCTACGAGCAGTACTTC
V: TRBV19; D: TRBD1; J: TRBJ1-2; size: NA; CDR3: CASSIVPPGQGVSNGYTF; DNA: TGTGCCAGTAGTATAGTACCGCCGGGACAGGGAGTCTCCAATGGCTACACCTTC
V: TRBV18; D: NA; J: TRBJ2-3; size: NA; CDR3: CASSPQGGVGDTQYF; DNA: TGTGCCAGCTCACCCCAGGGAGGCGTTGGAGATACGCAGTATTTT
V: TRBV19; D: NA; J: TRBJ2-3; size: NA; CDR3: CASTRRVVAFPDTQYF; DNA: TGTGCCAGTACCCGGAGAGTAGTAGCGTTCCCCGATACGCAGTATTTT
V: TRBV4-2; D: NA; J: TRBJ2-5; size: NA; CDR3: CASSQGDSGVQETQYF; DNA: TGTGCCAGCAGCCAAGGGGATTCGGGGGTGCAAGAGACCCAGTACTTC